These 30 T cell receptor beta chains were sequenced from one sample in a study of radiotherapy plus CTLA-4 blockade in lung cancer. TCRdb's copy holds only in-frame clones and misses some; the assay was immunoSEQ multiplex PCR. The sample has around 78,000 clones, 60% to 85% seen once; the top ten hold 4%. The sequences come from peripheral blood, collected from a patient treated with radiotherapy plus ipilimumab. The receptors here all came from a human donor with non-small cell lung cancer who had a partial response to radiotherapy plus ipilimumab. Some clones in this sample may be carry-over from other donors' samples.

This clone appeared once. The gene calls are TRBV11-2 and TRBJ2-6; perhaps TRBD1 as D (6 bases). The V and J ends lost 6 bases and 0 bases respectively, with 6 bases between them. CDR1 and CDR2 from the germline V gene are SGHAT and FQNNGV. The CDR3 runs 14 residues. The CDR3 nucleotides read TGTGCCAGCAGGGACAGCTCTGGGGCCAACGTCCTGACTTTC. Its protein product is CASRDSSGANVLTF.

This chain connects TRBV18 to TRBJ1-6; 10 bases agree with TRBD1. Trimming at V came to 3 bases and at J to 6 bases, leaving 5 bases not matched to a gene. Germline CDR1 reads KGHSH; CDR2 reads LQKENI. This CDR3 has 16 amino acids. CDR3 region: CASSPPDRGINSPLHF. The CDR3 DNA reads TGTGCCAGCTCACCCCCGGACAGGGGGATTAATTCACCCCTCCACTTT. The full variable domain, with the rest looked up from reference TRBV18 and TRBJ1-6, is NAGVMQNPRHLVRRRGQEARLRCSPMKGHSHVYWYRQLPEEGLKFMVYLQKENIIDESGMPKERFSAEFPKEGPSILRIQQVVRGDSAAYFCASSPPDRGINSPLHFGNGTRLTVT.

The chain joins TRBV18 to TRBJ2-2; the match to TRBD1 covers 8 bases. The CDR3 length is 15 residues. Germline V gives CDR1 KGHSH, CDR2 LQKENI. V shed 6 bases, J shed 1 base, and the junction held 4 bases outside the gene matches. CDR3: CASSTTGENTGELFF. CDR3 DNA: TGTGCCAGCTCGACGACAGGGGAGAACACCGGGGAGCTGTTTTTT.

This clone came up once. The chain joins TRBV6-6 to TRBJ2-7, with D possibly TRBD2 on 7 matching bases. Trimming removed 9 bases at V and 7 bases at J, with 22 bases between. This CDR3 is built from 14 residues. Germline V gene sequence: CDR1 MNHNY, CDR2 SVGAGI (reference sequence). In nucleotides, the CDR3 is TGTGCCAGGGGGGCGAGCGGGGACCTTTTGGAGCAGTACTTC. Amino acids: CARGASGDLLEQYF.

CDR3 loop: CASSPGDRVYGTEAFF. The CDR3 coding sequence is TGTGCCAGCTCCCCCGGGGACAGGGTTTATGGCACTGAAGCTTTCTTT. This chain links TRBV18 with TRBJ1-1, with 9 bases aligning to TRBD1. The junction had 12 bases not matched to a gene; V was cut back by 6 bases and J by 4 bases. This CDR3 has 16 residues. Per the germline V gene, CDR1 is KGHSH and CDR2 is LQKENI.

This clone was observed once. The chain employs TRBV2 and TRBJ1-6, with TRBD1 matching over 8 bases. Germline lookup yields CDR1 SNHLY and CDR2 FYNNEI. The ends lost 6 bases at V and 7 bases at J; junction bases unmatched: 11. The CDR3 length is 16 residues. CDR3 protein: CASRTLHRGTNSPLHF. The CDR3 nucleotides read TGTGCCAGCAGGACCCTACACAGGGGGACAAATTCACCCCTCCACTTT.

This clone was seen once. This rearrangement joins TRBV18 to TRBJ2-3, with D possibly being TRBD2 (5 bases). This CDR3 contains 16 residues. V was clipped by 2 bases and J by 3 bases, with 15 bases between them. Per the germline V gene, CDR1 is KGHSH and CDR2 is LQKENI. Written as DNA, the CDR3 is TGTGCCAGCTCACCAGCAGTTACCTCGGGGACAGATACGCAGTATTTT. Translation: CASSPAVTSGTDTQYF.

The chain recombines TRBV27 with TRBJ1-2, with TRBD1 matching 10 bases. V trimming: 1 base; J trimming: 6 bases; junction bases outside the gene matches: 2. Germline values: CDR1 MNHEY, CDR2 SMNVEV (reference sequence). The CDR3 length is 14 residues. In DNA form, the CDR3 reads TGTGCCAGCAGTTTATTGACAGGGGGCGATGGCTACACCTTC. Amino acid sequence: CASSLLTGGDGYTF.

This sequence joins TRBV9 and TRBJ2-1; 11 bases are shared with TRBD2. V lost 3 bases to trimming and J lost 5 bases; unmatched junction nucleotides: 10. CDR1 and CDR2 (germline): SGDLS, YYNGEE. The length of the CDR3 is 17 residues. CDR3 loop: CASSATLAGVDHNEQFF. The CDR3 DNA reads as TGTGCCAGCAGCGCAACACTAGCGGGAGTGGATCACAATGAGCAGTTCTTC.

The genes are TRBV6-4 and TRBJ1-5, with D possibly TRBD1 on 6 matching bases. Germline lookup yields CDR1 MRHNA and CDR2 SNTAGT. This CDR3 has 21 residues. Deletions cut 2 bases from V and 2 bases from J, with 28 bases between. The CDR3 DNA reads TGTGCCAGCAGTGACGCGAGGGGTGAACAGGGCGCCCTATATGGCAATCAGCCCCAGCATTTT. The encoded protein is CASSDARGEQGALYGNQPQHF.

The V and J genes are TRBV11-3 and TRBJ1-1, with 12 positions matching TRBD1. The CDR3 consists of 16 residues. V shed 1 base, J shed 7 bases, and the junction held 7 bases outside the gene matches. The V gene's germline CDR1 is SGHNT and CDR2 YENEEA. The CDR3 region is CASSLGGTGGANEAFF. The CDR3 bases are TGTGCCAGCAGCTTAGGGGGGACAGGGGGCGCGAATGAAGCTTTCTTT.

This clone turned up a few times. The J gene is TRBJ1-5, the V gene TRBV10-1; 9 bases are shared with TRBD1. Trimming removed 7 bases from V and 8 bases from J; junction bases left unmatched: 15. The germline V gene encodes CDR1 WNHNN and CDR2 SYGVQD (reference sequence). This CDR3 has 16 residues. The CDR3 protein is CASISGQGSLVEPQHF. Here the CDR3 DNA reads TGCGCCAGCATCTCCGGACAGGGGTCCCTTGTAGAGCCCCAGCATTTT.

The chain couples TRBV4-1 to TRBJ2-1, with D possibly being TRBD1 (6 bases). Germline CDR1 and CDR2: MGHRA and YSYEKL. The CDR3 has 16 amino acids. V was pared by 0 bases and J by 2 bases, with 11 bases between. DNA for the CDR3: TGCGCCAGCAGCCAAGACGTCCGGGACACCTACAATGAGCAGTTCTTC. Translating it yields CASSQDVRDTYNEQFF.

This rearrangement joins TRBV7-2 to TRBJ1-5, with a possible D match to TRBD1 (5 bases). CDR3 size: 16 residues. The V gene lost 1 base and the J gene lost 9 bases, with 19 bases spanning the gap. CDR1 is SGHTA, CDR2 FQGNSA, per germline. The DNA for the CDR3 is TGTGCCAGCAGCTTAGTCATCGGGACTCCGATTTTGCCCCAGCATTTT. Protein sequence: CASSLVIGTPILPQHF. Using reference TRBV7-2 and TRBJ1-5 for the parts outside the CDR3, the full variable domain is GAGVSQSPSNKVTEKGKDVELRCDPISGHTALYWYRQSLGQGLEFLIYFQGNSAPDKSGLPSDRFSAERTGGSVSTLTIQRTQQEDSAVYLCASSLVIGTPILPQHFGDGTRLSIL.

The rearrangement uses TRBV12-2 and TRBJ2-5; no DNA check was done on the table's D call, TRBD2. TRBV12-2 is a documented pseudogene. The CDR3 is 17 residues long. CDR3 coding DNA: TGTGCAAGTCCCGTGCAAATGCGGGGGGGGCTGGGAGAGACCCAGTACTTC. This gives the protein CASPVQMRGGLGETQYF.

A remark on this clone: Other nucleotide sequences in the sample specify the same CDR3. This chain links TRBV6-5 with TRBJ2-5; maybe TRBD2 (6 bases). CDR3 length: 13 amino acids. With 5 bases removed from V and 2 bases from J, the gap between germline ends came to 9 bases. The V gene's germline CDR1 is MNHEY and CDR2 SVGAGI. The CDR3 sequence: CASSLGGQETQYF. In DNA form, the CDR3 reads TGTGCCAGCAGTCTCGGAGGGCAAGAGACCCAGTACTTC.

The chain couples TRBV27 to TRBJ2-5; TRBD2 agrees at 7 bases. The CDR3 consists of 15 residues. Germline CDR1 and CDR2: MNHEY and SMNVEV (reference sequence). V lost 5 bases, J lost 0 bases, and 6 bases stayed unmatched. CDR3 loop: CASSTPGLHQETQYF. The CDR3 DNA reads as TGTGCCAGCAGTACACCGGGACTACACCAAGAGACCCAGTACTTC.

The rearrangement joins TRBV5-1 to TRBJ2-1, with 10 positions matching TRBD2. V dropped 0 bases and J dropped 6; count of bases not matched to a gene: 3. Germline CDR1 reads SGHRS; CDR2 reads YFSETQ. The CDR3 runs 15 residues. The CDR3 sequence: CASSLAPSGSNEQFF. CDR3 coding DNA: TGCGCCAGCAGCTTGGCCCCTAGCGGGAGCAATGAGCAGTTCTTC.

Here the CDR3 DNA reads TGCAGCGTTGCCGGGGGGGGCAGGGAGCAGTACTTC. Its protein is CSVAGGGREQYF. The chain employs TRBV29-1 and TRBJ2-7; 8 positions match TRBD2. The V and J ends lost 4 bases and 7 bases, in that order; junction bases with no gene match: 6. Germline lookup yields CDR1 SQVTM and CDR2 ANQGSEA. The CDR3 is 12 residues long.

This clone was counted once. This chain uses TRBV5-1 with TRBJ2-4, with 10 bases that match TRBD2. After removal of 4 bases from V and 6 bases from J, the junction contained 7 bases not matched to a gene. This CDR3 comprises 15 residues. Germline CDR1 reads SGHRS; CDR2 reads YFSETQ. The CDR3 sequence is CASSTGRTSGNIQYF. The CDR3 nucleotides read TGCGCCAGCAGCACGGGACGGACTAGCGGAAACATTCAGTACTTC.

V usage is TRBV30 and J usage is TRBJ2-2, with 7 bases fitting TRBD1. Germline CDR1 and CDR2: GTSNPN and SVGIG (reference sequence). The ends lost 0 bases at V and 7 bases at J; junction bases unmatched: 2. This CDR3 is built from 13 residues. CDR3 protein: CAWSVRTGGELFF. Written as DNA, the CDR3 is TGTGCCTGGAGTGTAAGGACAGGCGGGGAGCTGTTTTTT. Combining the CDR3 with reference TRBV30 and TRBJ2-2 gives the whole variable domain SQTIHQWPATLVQPVGSPLSLECTVEGTSNPNLYWYRQAAGRGLQLLFYSVGIGQISSEVPQNLSASRPQDRQFILSSKKLLLSDSGFYLCAWSVRTGGELFFGEGSRLTVL.

The chain is built from TRBV5-1 and TRBJ1-2; D gene uncertain. The germline V gene encodes CDR1 SGHRS and CDR2 YFSETQ. Trimming removed 4 bases from V and 5 bases from J, with 15 bases in between. This CDR3 has 14 residues. The CDR3 region has the DNA TGCGCCAGCAGCCCTTCGGACGGGAGGTATGGCTACACCTTC. Translating gives CASSPSDGRYGYTF.

This chain uses TRBV19 with TRBJ1-2, with 9 bases aligning to TRBD1. The CDR3 totals 15 residues. CDR1 and CDR2 from the germline V gene are LNHDA and SQIVND (reference sequence). V trimming: 6 bases; J trimming: 6 bases; junction bases outside the gene matches: 11. The CDR3, as DNA: TGTGCCAGTAGATCCGGACAGGGGCTTAAGAATGGCTACACCTTC. Its protein product is CASRSGQGLKNGYTF.

J is TRBJ2-1 and V is TRBV21-1; TRBD2, the table's D call, was not compared with the DNA. TRBV21-1 is flagged as a pseudogene. CDR3 length: 15 amino acids. DNA of the CDR3: TGTGCCAGCAGCACGAGGGAGAGCTCCTACAATGAGCAGTTCTTC. This sequence encodes CASSTRESSYNEQFF.

The V gene is TRBV15, the J gene TRBJ1-1; no definite D call. The germline V and J ends were trimmed by 1 base and 0 bases, with 15 bases remaining between them. Germline CDR1 and CDR2: LNHNV and YYDKDF (reference sequence). This CDR3 region has 17 residues. The chain's CDR3 is CATSRGRLSFMNTEAFF. The CDR3 DNA reads as TGTGCCACCAGCAGAGGTCGACTTTCCTTCATGAACACTGAAGCTTTCTTT.

V and J are TRBV5-8 and TRBJ1-1, with TRBD1 matching 9 bases. This CDR3 has 13 residues. V was pared by 0 bases and J by 11 bases, with 5 bases of the junction left unmatched. Looked up from germline, CDR1 is SGHTS and CDR2 is YDEGEE. The CDR3 region has the DNA TGTGCCAGCAGCTTGGGTGGGGACAGGGAGGCTTTCTTT. The encoded protein is CASSLGGDREAFF.

The rearrangement joins TRBV5-1 to TRBJ2-3, with TRBD2 matching 10 bases. V lost 2 bases and J lost 4; bases outside the gene matches: 4. Germline V lookup: CDR1 SGHRS, CDR2 YFSETQ. The CDR3 is 15 amino acids. The CDR3 DNA is TGCGCCAGCAGCTTCCTAGCGGGAGTCGCAGATACGCAGTATTTT. Residues: CASSFLAGVADTQYF.

The V and J genes are TRBV11-3 and TRBJ2-3; perhaps TRBD1 as D (6 bases). Per the germline V gene, CDR1 is SGHNT and CDR2 is YENEEA. Trimming shortened V by 5 bases and J by 3 bases, and 6 bases separated the two germline ends. This CDR3 comprises 12 residues. In DNA form, the CDR3 reads TGTGCCAGCAGCACAGGGACAGATACGCAGTATTTT. Translated: CASSTGTDTQYF.

The J gene is TRBJ1-5, the V gene TRBV27; the D gene is possibly TRBD1 (5 bases). The germline gives CDR1 MNHEY, CDR2 SMNVEV (reference sequence). The V end lost 5 bases, the J end lost 3 bases, and 11 bases lay between the germline ends. The CDR3 consists of 14 residues. The chain's CDR3 is CASSQTATNQPQHF. In DNA form, the CDR3 reads TGTGCCAGCAGTCAGACAGCGACCAATCAGCCCCAGCATTTT.

J is TRBJ2-3 and V is TRBV10-1; the match to TRBD2 covers 8 bases. Trimming cost V 7 bases and J 1 base; bases outside gene matches: 1. CDR3 length: 13 residues. Germline lookup yields CDR1 WNHNN and CDR2 SYGVQD (reference sequence). This chain's CDR3 is CASKAGGTDTQYF. The CDR3 coding sequence is TGCGCCAGCAAAGCGGGGGGCACAGATACGCAGTATTTT.